The T cell receptor (beta chain) described here comes from a study of shared clonotypes between healthy human individuals. Per germline, CDR1 SGHRS and CDR2 YFSETQ. Trimming removed 0 bases from V and 2 bases from J; junction bases left unmatched: 5. The length of the CDR3 is 16 residues. Methods used by the authors: Filtering was not the same, since immunoSEQ gave junction-only sequences without quality scores. TCRdb's table, derived via immunoSEQ multiplex PCR, lists solely in-frame clones and lacks some. D and trimming come from the DNA, and the V and J calls and clone size come from that table. Counted here are some 1 million clones, under 80% occurring once; the ten biggest clones make up 1.4%.

Input material: memory CD4+ T cells sorted from blood. This sample's subset: CD45RA-negative fraction. The TCR was taken from a man aged 18-30 years in good health. The chain carries TRBV5-1 and TRBJ2-1, with 7 bases aligning to TRBD2. The CDR3 reads CASSLVTGGTYNEQFF. The CDR3 DNA reads TGCGCCAGCAGCTTGGTGACCGGGGGGACCTACAATGAGCAGTTCTTC.